The T cell receptor beta chain under discussion was sequenced for a study of OX40 agonist ivuxolimab in advanced cancers. Some clones are missing from TCRdb's copy, which holds only in-frame ones; the method was immunoSEQ multiplex PCR. The sample consists of around 85,000 clones, around 90% of them appearing once. The TCR comes from an adult with an advanced solid tumor such as melanoma, head and neck, liver or kidney cancer. The sample was CD4+ or CD8+ T cells sorted from blood, taken in a trial of the OX40 agonist ivuxolimab.

The CDR3 nucleotides are TGTGCCAGCAGTCCCCAACGGAACAGGGGGCCTCGAGTCCTGACTTTC. It translates to CASSPQRNRGPRVLTF. The chain has TRBV27 and TRBJ2-6; TRBD1 aligns across 9 bases. CDR3 length: 16 residues. V gave up 5 bases and J gave up 13 bases; unmatched junction bases: 15. Looked up from germline, CDR1 is MNHEY and CDR2 is SMNVEV (reference sequence).